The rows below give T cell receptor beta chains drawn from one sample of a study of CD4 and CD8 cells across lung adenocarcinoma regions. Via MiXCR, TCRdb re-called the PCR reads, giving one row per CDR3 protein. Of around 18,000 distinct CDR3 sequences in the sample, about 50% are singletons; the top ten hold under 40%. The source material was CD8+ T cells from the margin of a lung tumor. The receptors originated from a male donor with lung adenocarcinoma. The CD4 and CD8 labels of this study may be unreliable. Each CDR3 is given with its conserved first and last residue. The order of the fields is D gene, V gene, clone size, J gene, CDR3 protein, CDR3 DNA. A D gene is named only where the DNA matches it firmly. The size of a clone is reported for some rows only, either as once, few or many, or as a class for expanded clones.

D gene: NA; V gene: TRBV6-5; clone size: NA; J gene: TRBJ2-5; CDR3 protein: CASSLQKETQYF; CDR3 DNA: TGTGCCAGCAGTCTACAGAAAGAGACCCAGTACTTC
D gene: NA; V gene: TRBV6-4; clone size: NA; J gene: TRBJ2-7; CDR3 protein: CASSDSRGTTRQYF; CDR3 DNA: TGTGCCAGCAGTGACTCTCGGGGTACTACGAGGCAGTACTTC
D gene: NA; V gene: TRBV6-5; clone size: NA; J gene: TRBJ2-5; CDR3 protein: CASSYVTWKETQYF; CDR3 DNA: TGTGCCAGCAGTTACGTGACATGGAAAGAGACCCAGTACTTC
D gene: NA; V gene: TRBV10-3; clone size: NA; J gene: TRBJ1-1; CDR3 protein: CAISSAGNTEAFF; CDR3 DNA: TGTGCCATCAGCTCGGCGGGGAATACTGAAGCTTTCTTT
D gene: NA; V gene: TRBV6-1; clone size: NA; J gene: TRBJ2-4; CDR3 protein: CASGGGGKNIQYF; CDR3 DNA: TGTGCCAGCGGGGGCGGGGGCAAAAACATCCAGTACTTC
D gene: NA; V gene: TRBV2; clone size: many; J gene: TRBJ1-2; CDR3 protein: CASSEDPGLNYGYTF; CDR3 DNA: TGTGCCAGCAGTGAAGATCCAGGCCTTAACTATGGCTACACCTTC
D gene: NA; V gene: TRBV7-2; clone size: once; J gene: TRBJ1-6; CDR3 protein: CASSLGAGDNSPLHF; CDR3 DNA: TGTGCCAGCAGCTTAGGAGCAGGGGATAATTCACCCCTCCACTTT
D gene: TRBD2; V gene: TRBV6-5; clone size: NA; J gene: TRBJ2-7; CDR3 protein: CASSYGSAGAGEQYF; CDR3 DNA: TGTGCCAGCAGTTACGGGTCAGCGGGGGCCGGGGAGCAGTACTTC
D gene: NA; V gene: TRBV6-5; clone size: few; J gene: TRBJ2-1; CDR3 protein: CASSYGSLVSGNEQFF; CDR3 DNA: TGTGCCAGCAGTTACGGTTCACTAGTATCGGGCAATGAGCAGTTCTTC
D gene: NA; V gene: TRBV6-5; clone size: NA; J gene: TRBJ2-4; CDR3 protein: CASSSGQKNIQYF; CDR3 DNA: TGTGCCAGCAGCTCCGGACAGAAAAACATTCAGTACTTC
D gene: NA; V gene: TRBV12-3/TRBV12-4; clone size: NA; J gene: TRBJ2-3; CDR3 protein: CASSFGNTDTQYF; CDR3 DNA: TGTGCCAGCAGTTTCGGTAACACAGATACGCAGTATTTT
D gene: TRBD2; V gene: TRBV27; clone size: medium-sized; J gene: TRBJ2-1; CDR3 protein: CASSSPGTSGTYEQFF; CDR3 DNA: TGTGCCAGCAGCTCTCCGGGGACTAGCGGGACTTATGAGCAGTTCTTC
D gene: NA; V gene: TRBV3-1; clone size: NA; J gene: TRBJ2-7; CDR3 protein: CASSPLGSYEQYF; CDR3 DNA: TGTGCCAGCAGTCCATTAGGGTCCTACGAGCAGTACTTC
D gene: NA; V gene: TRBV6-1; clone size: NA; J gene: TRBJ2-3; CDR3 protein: CASSETRAGGTDTQFF; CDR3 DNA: TGTGCCAGCAGTGAAACCCGGGCTGGGGGGACAGATACGCAGTTCTTT
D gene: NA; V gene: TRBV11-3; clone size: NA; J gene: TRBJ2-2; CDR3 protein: CASSAAVGTGELFF; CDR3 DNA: TGTGCCAGCAGCGCCGCGGTGGGCACCGGGGAGCTGTTTTTT
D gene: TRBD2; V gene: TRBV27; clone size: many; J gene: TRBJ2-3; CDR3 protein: CASSHRTSGGTDTQYF; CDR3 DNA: TGTGCCAGCAGTCACCGGACTAGCGGGGGCACAGATACGCAGTATTTT
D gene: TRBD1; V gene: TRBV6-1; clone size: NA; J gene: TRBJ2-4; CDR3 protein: CAGHAGGQRDIQYF; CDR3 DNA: TGTGCCGGCCACGCTGGGGGACAGAGAGACATTCAGTACTTC
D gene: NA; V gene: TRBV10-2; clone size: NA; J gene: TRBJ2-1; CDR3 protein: CASSDPGRGQQFF; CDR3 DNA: TGCGCCAGCAGTGATCCAGGGCGGGGGCAACAGTTCTTC
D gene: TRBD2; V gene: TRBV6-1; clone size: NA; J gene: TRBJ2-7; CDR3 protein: CASRPPGGGAKDTQYF; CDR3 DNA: TGTGCCAGCAGGCCCCCGGGAGGGGGAGCCAAAGACACGCAGTACTTC
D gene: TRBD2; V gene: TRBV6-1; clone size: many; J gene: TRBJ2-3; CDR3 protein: CASSPGLAGGGDTQYF; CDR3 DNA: TGTGCCAGCAGTCCGGGACTAGCGGGAGGAGGCGATACGCAGTATTTT
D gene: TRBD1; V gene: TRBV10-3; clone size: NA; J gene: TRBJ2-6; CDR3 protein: CANRGTGANVLTF; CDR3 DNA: TGTGCCAACAGGGGAACTGGGGCCAACGTCCTGACTTTC
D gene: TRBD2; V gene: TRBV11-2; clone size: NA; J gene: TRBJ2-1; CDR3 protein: CASSLEGGLAGVWFF; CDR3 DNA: TGTGCCAGCAGCTTAGAAGGGGGACTAGCGGGAGTTTGGTTCTTC
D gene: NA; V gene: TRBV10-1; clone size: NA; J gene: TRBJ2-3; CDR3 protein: CASSDHRGTDTQYF; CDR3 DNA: TGCGCCAGCAGTGACCATCGAGGCACAGATACGCAGTATTTT
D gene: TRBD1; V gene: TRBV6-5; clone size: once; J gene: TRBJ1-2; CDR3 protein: CASSYAGGWDGYTF; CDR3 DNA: TGTGCCAGCAGTTACGCAGGGGGCTGGGATGGCTACACCTTC
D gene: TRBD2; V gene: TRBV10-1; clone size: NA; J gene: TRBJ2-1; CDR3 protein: CASSGTGGPQFF; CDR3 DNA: TGCGCCAGCAGTGGGACGGGAGGGCCCCAGTTCTTC
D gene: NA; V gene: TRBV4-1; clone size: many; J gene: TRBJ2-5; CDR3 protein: CASSLGWSEETQYF; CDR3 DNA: TGCGCCAGCAGCCTGGGTTGGTCGGAAGAGACCCAGTACTTC